This TCR beta chain was captured in a study of T-cell memory formation after mild COVID-19. The wider study: The TCR clusters were mostly specific to one donor.

Germline V CDR1 and CDR2: SGHDT, YYEEEE. The CDR3 contains 14 residues. The V gene lost 6 bases and the J gene lost 1 base, with 13 bases spanning the gap. Whole-study findings and limits: Day 37-peaking second-wave clones had unconfirmed SARS-CoV-2 specificity. Pre-infection memory showed some responding clones, and this suggested that cross-reactive memory joined.

A remark on this clonotype: The antigen remains unidentified.

With constant-segment primers, 5'RACE yielded cDNA libraries of TCR alpha and TCR beta that carried sample barcodes and UMIs. TCRdb re-analysed the 5' RACE reads in MiXCR, keeping a single row per CDR3 protein. The table lists over 400,000 distinct CDR3 sequences, roughly a quarter of them singletons. The sample was PBMCs or a T cell subset sorted from them (not recorded which). The receptor was isolated from an adult woman who had mild COVID-19 (a few samples of this study predate the infection). Cell type and time point are not known. The V gene is TRBV5-6, the J gene TRBJ1-2, with D uncertain. The CDR3 nucleotides read TGTGCCAGCACCTTCTCGGAGTTTAACTATGGCTACACCTTC. This encodes CASTFSEFNYGYTF.